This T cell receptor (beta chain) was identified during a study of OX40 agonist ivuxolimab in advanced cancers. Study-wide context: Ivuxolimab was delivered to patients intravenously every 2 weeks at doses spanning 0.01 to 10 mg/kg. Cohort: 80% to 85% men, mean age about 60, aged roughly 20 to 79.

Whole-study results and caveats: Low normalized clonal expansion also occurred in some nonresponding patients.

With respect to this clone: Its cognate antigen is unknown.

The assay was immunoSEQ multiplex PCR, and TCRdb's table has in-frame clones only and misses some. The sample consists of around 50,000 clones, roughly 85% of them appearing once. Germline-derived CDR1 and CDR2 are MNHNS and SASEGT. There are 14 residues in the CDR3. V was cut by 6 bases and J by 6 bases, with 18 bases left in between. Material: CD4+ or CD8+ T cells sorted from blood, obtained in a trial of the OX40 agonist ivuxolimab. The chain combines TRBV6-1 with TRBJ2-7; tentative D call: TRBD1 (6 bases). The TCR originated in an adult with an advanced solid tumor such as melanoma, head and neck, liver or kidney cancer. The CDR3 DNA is TGTGCCAGCAGCGCAACCCACAGGGTCCTCGAGCAGTACGTC. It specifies CASSATHRVLEQYV.